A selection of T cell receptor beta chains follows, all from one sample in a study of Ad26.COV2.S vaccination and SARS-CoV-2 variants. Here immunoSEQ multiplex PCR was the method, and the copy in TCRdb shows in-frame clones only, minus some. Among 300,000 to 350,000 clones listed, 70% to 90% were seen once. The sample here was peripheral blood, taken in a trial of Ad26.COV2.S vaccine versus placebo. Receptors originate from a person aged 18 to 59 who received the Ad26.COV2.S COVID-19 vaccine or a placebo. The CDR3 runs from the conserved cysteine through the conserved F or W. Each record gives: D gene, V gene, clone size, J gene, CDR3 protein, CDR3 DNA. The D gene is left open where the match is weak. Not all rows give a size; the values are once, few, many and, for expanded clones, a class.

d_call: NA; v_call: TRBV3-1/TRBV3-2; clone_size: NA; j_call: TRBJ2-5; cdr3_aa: CASSPWGVQETQYF; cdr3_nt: TGTGCCAGCAGCCCCTGGGGGGTTCAAGAGACCCAGTACTTC
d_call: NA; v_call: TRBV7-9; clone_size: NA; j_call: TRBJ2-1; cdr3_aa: CASSIRNRYNEQFF; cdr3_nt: TGTGCCAGCAGCATCCGAAACAGATACAATGAGCAGTTCTTC
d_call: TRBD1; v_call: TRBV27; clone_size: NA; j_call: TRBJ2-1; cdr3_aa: CASSLAATGQQFF; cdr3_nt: TGTGCCAGCAGTTTAGCGGCGACAGGGCAGCAGTTCTTC
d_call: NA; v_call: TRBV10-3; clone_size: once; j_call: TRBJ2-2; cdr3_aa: CAIPTGGARNTGELFF; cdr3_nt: TGTGCCATCCCTACAGGAGGGGCGAGGAACACCGGGGAGCTGTTTTTT
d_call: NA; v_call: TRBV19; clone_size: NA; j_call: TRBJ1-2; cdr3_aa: CASTESGTTNYGYTF; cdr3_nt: TGTGCCAGTACCGAATCCGGGACCACTAACTATGGCTACACCTTC
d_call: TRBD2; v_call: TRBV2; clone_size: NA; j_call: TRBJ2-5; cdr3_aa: CASSTGTSGQETQYF; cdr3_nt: TGTGCCAGCTCGACCGGGACTAGCGGCCAAGAGACCCAGTACTTC
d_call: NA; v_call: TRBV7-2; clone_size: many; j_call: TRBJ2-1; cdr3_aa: CASSSRGGYNEQFF; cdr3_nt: TGTGCCAGCAGCTCTAGGGGGGGCTACAATGAGCAGTTCTTC
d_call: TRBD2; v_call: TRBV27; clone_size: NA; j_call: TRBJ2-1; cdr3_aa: CASSALAGSLYNEQFF; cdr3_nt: TGTGCCAGCAGTGCACTAGCGGGGAGCCTCTACAATGAGCAGTTCTTC
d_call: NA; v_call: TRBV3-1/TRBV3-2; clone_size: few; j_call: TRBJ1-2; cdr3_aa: CASSQGNYGYTF; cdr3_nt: TGTGCCAGCAGCCAAGGGAACTATGGCTACACCTTC
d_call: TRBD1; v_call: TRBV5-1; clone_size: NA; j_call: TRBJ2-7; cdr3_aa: CASSLGQFYEQYF; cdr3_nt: TGCGCCAGCAGCCTGGGACAGTTCTACGAGCAGTACTTC
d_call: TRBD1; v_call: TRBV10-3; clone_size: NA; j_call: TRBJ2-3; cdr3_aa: CAISDPIQGERSSDTQYF; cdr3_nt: TGTGCCATCAGTGACCCCATACAGGGGGAGAGGTCTTCGGATACGCAGTATTTT
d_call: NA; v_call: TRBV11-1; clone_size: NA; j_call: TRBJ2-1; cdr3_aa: CASSLEDEQFF; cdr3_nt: TGTGCCAGCAGCTTAGAGGATGAGCAGTTCTTC
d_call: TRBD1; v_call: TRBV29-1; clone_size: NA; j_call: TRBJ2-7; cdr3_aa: CSVKNPDRGQYEQYF; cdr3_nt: TGCAGCGTGAAAAATCCGGACAGGGGGCAATACGAGCAGTACTTC
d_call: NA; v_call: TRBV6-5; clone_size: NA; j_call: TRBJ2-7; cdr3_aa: CASDSGWYEQYF; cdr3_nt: TGTGCCAGCGACTCGGGTTGGTACGAGCAGTACTTC
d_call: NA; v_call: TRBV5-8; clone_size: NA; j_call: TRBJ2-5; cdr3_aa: CASSLGVADQETQYF; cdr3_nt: TGTGCCAGCAGCTTGGGGGTAGCGGATCAAGAGACCCAGTACTTC
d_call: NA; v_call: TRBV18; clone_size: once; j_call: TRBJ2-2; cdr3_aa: CASSPAVANTGELFF; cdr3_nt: TGTGCCAGCTCACCAGCGGTAGCGAACACCGGGGAGCTGTTTTTT
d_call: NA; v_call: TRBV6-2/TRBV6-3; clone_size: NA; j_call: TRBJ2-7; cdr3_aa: CASSYSRGGGGEQYF; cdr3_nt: TGTGCCAGCAGTTACTCGAGGGGGGGCGGCGGCGAGCAGTACTTC
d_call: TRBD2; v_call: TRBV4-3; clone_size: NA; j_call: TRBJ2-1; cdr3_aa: CASSLWTSGGTTYNEQFF; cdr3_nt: TGCGCCAGCAGCCTCTGGACTAGCGGGGGCACTACCTACAATGAGCAGTTCTTC